The clone carrying this T cell receptor (beta chain) was picked up one time. Its cognate antigen is unknown. Profiling relied on immunoSEQ multiplex PCR, and the TCRdb table lists in-frame clones only, not all of them. The data hold about 71,000 clones, with 80% observed a single time. Sequencing in the ViraFEST assay came after antigen-specific CD4+ T cells had been expanded with viral peptide pools, which were used to stimulate PBMC. Upon completion of about eleven days in culture, CD4+ T cells were isolated. Vaccine recipients had no previous SARS-CoV-2 infection; their nucleocapsid antibodies were negative. Looked up from germline, CDR1 is MNHEY and CDR2 is SVGEGT. The CDR3 has 15 amino acids. The V gene lost 4 bases and the J gene lost 8 bases, with 20 bases spanning the gap. The sample belongs to a study of vaccination effects on CD4 cells after COVID-19. General study points: Marked contraction was observed in infection-induced and vaccine-induced clones late after vaccination.

The source material was CD4+ T cells from PBMCs cultured with SARS-CoV-2 spike peptides, sampled before COVID-19 vaccination. The TCR sequence derives from a human donor who received a COVID-19 vaccine. The chain recombines TRBV6-2 or TRBV6-3 with TRBJ1-2; no definite D call. For the CDR3, the DNA is TGTGCCAGCAGTTTAGGAGGGCTTGGACGTGGCGGCTACACCTTC. Amino acid sequence: CASSLGGLGRGGYTF.